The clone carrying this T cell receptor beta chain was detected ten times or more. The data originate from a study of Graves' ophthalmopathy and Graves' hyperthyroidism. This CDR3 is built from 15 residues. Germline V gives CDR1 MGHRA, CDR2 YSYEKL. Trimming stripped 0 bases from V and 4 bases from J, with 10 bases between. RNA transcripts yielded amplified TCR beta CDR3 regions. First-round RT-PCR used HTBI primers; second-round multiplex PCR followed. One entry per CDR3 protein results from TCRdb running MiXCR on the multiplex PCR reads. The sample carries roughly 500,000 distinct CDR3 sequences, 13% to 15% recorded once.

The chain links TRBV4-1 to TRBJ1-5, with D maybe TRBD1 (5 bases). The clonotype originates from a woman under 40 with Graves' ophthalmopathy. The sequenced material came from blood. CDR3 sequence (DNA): TGCGCCAGCAGCCAAGAGCCGGGGGTTAATCAGCCCCAGCATTTT. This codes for CASSQEPGVNQPQHF.